The 27 T cell receptor beta chains listed next were all sequenced from one sample in a study of STAT5B mutations in CD4+ large granular lymphocyte leukemia. Some clones are missing from TCRdb's copy, which holds only in-frame ones; the method was immunoSEQ multiplex PCR. Here the sample spans about 31,000 clones, 85% to 90% being singletons. Sequences were obtained from CD4+ T cells from blood buffy coats. These receptors were taken from a human donor in good health.

The chain couples TRBV4-1 to TRBJ1-5; 10 positions match TRBD1. CDR3 length equals 16 residues. Germline trimming cut 0 bases from V and 5 bases from J; bases unmatched to any gene: 4. Germline loops: CDR1 MGHRA, CDR2 YSYEKL. The CDR3 reads CASSQDPGQGDQPQHF. In nucleotides, the CDR3 is TGCGCCAGCAGCCAAGATCCCGGACAGGGGGATCAGCCCCAGCATTTT.

The genes are TRBV6-6 and TRBJ1-5; unclear D gene. Trimming left V 3 bases short and J 6 bases short, with 12 bases between. CDR1 and CDR2 (germline): MNHNY, SVGAGI (reference sequence). The CDR3 loop spans 14 amino acids. The CDR3 sequence: CASSYPEGFQPQHF. The DNA of the CDR3 is TGTGCCAGCAGTTATCCCGAGGGTTTTCAGCCCCAGCATTTT.

The chain combines TRBV6-1 with TRBJ1-2, with 8 nucleotides matching TRBD1. The junction had 1 base not matched to a gene; V was cut back by 4 bases and J by 6 bases. Germline V gives CDR1 MNHNS, CDR2 SASEGT. The CDR3 consists of 12 residues. Here the CDR3 DNA reads TGTGCCAGCAGTGTACAGGGGGATGGCTACACCTTC. Its protein product is CASSVQGDGYTF.

This clone appeared once. The chain recombines TRBV6-1 with TRBJ2-5, with TRBD2 matching 7 bases. CDR1 and CDR2 from the germline V gene are MNHNS and SASEGT. The CDR3 has 14 amino acids. The junction had 7 bases not matched to a gene; V was cut back by 2 bases and J by 7 bases. CDR3 loop: CASSERSGGWTQYF. The CDR3 DNA is TGTGCCAGCAGTGAACGATCCGGGGGGTGGACCCAGTACTTC.

CDR3 nucleotides: TGTGCCAGCAGGATCACTAGCGGGAGGGCAGATACGCAGTATTTT. Translation gives CASRITSGRADTQYF. This chain uses TRBV6-1 with TRBJ2-3; 13 bases match TRBD2. The CDR3 has 15 amino acids. The germline V gene encodes CDR1 MNHNS and CDR2 SASEGT. J was trimmed by 4 bases and V by 6 bases; bases with no gene match: 4.

This clone was detected only a few times. The CDR3 here is CASTWTEMNTEAFF. The DNA of the CDR3 is TGTGCCAGCACCTGGACAGAAATGAACACTGAAGCTTTCTTT. The rearrangement links TRBV2 to TRBJ1-1, with D possibly being TRBD1 (6 bases). Germline CDR1 reads SNHLY; CDR2 reads FYNNEI. The CDR3 sequence is 14 residues long. V lost 7 bases and J 0 bases, leaving 12 bases between the germline ends.

This rearrangement joins TRBV28 to TRBJ2-2; TRBD1 or TRBD2 may be the D gene (6 bases each). This CDR3 region has 17 residues. Trimming shortened V by 2 bases and J by 3 bases, and 16 bases separated the two germline ends. Germline V lookup: CDR1 MDHEN, CDR2 SYDVKM. The CDR3 DNA is TGTGCCAGCAGTTTAGATGGGGGGCGCAGCGACACCGGGGAGCTGTTTTTT. Amino acids: CASSLDGGRSDTGELFF.

The V gene is TRBV10-3, the J gene TRBJ2-7, with 8 positions matching TRBD1. The V and J ends lost 7 bases and 2 bases, in that order; junction bases with no gene match: 7. Germline loops: CDR1 ENHRY, CDR2 SYGVKD. The CDR3 covers 14 residues. CDR3 sequence (DNA): TGTGCCATCACCCAGGGACAGGACACCTACGAGCAGTACTTC. Its protein product is CAITQGQDTYEQYF.

The chain joins TRBV28 to TRBJ2-1, with 10 bases matching TRBD2. Germline lookup yields CDR1 MDHEN and CDR2 SYDVKM. With V trimmed by 5 bases and J by 7 bases, 8 bases remained unmatched. This CDR3 is 15 amino acids long. The CDR3 bases are TGTGCCAGCAGTCCCCTAGCGGGAGATTGGAATGAGCAGTTCTTC. Its translation: CASSPLAGDWNEQFF.

The chain links TRBV5-1 to TRBJ2-7; 7 bases match TRBD1. The V gene end was trimmed by 3 bases and the J gene end by 3 bases; junction bases not matched to a gene: 9. CDR3 length: 15 residues. The germline V gene has CDR1 SGHRS and CDR2 YFSETQ. CDR3 nucleotide sequence: TGCGCCAGCAGCTCACTACAGGGGATGGACTACGAGCAGTACTTC. Its translation: CASSSLQGMDYEQYF.

The rearrangement links TRBV5-1 to TRBJ2-7; 8 nucleotides align to TRBD1. This CDR3 is 15 amino acids long. The V gene end was trimmed by 4 bases and the J gene end by 4 bases; junction bases not matched to a gene: 10. Germline values: CDR1 SGHRS, CDR2 YFSETQ. CDR3 nucleotide sequence: TGCGCCAGCAGCCACGGACAGGGCGGAGGATACGAGCAGTACTTC. As protein: CASSHGQGGGYEQYF.

The V and J genes are TRBV6-1 and TRBJ2-5; TRBD1 agrees at 8 bases. Germline CDR1 and CDR2: MNHNS and SASEGT. With V trimmed by 1 base and J by 11 bases, 18 bases remained unmatched. CDR3 length: 17 amino acids. The CDR3 protein is CASSEGFDGTGLREQYF. CDR3 nucleotide sequence: TGTGCCAGCAGTGAAGGGTTCGACGGGACAGGCCTCCGGGAGCAGTACTTC.

The chain carries TRBV28 and TRBJ1-1; D unresolved. The CDR3 consists of 13 residues. Germline loops: CDR1 MDHEN, CDR2 SYDVKM. The ends were cut back, 3 bases at V and 10 bases at J, with 15 bases in the middle. Here the CDR3 reads CASSFMLRAGAFF. The DNA for the CDR3 is TGTGCCAGCAGTTTTATGCTCCGAGCGGGAGCTTTCTTT.

This chain links TRBV7-2 with TRBJ1-4; tentatively, D is TRBD1 (5 bases). This CDR3 comprises 15 residues. V was pared by 1 base and J by 0 bases, with 6 bases between. Per germline, CDR1 SGHTA and CDR2 FQGNSA. The CDR3 is CASSLGQTTNEKLFF. The CDR3 DNA reads as TGTGCCAGCAGCTTAGGACAGACAACTAATGAAAAACTGTTTTTT.

The chain combines TRBV11-2 with TRBJ1-4; 7 bases align to TRBD1. Germline values: CDR1 SGHAT, CDR2 FQNNGV. This CDR3 region has 15 residues. J was trimmed by 4 bases and V by 4 bases; bases with no gene match: 6. CDR3: CASSSQQGRNEKLFF. DNA for the CDR3: TGTGCCAGCAGCTCCCAACAGGGGCGTAATGAAAAACTGTTTTTT.

The chain links TRBV7-8 to TRBJ1-1; D unclear. Germline values: CDR1 SGHVS, CDR2 FQNEAQ. Between the trimmed V and J ends, which lost 5 bases and 1 base, there was a span of 11 bases. This CDR3 has 14 amino acids. In DNA form, the CDR3 reads TGTGCCAGCAGCCCCAGCCGTACGAACACTGAAGCTTTCTTT. Translation gives CASSPSRTNTEAFF. The complete variable domain, with remaining parts taken from reference TRBV7-8 and TRBJ1-1, reads GAGVSQSPRYKVAKRGQDVALRCDPISGHVSLFWYQQALGQGPEFLTYFQNEAQLDKSGLPSDRFFAERPEGSVSTLKIQRTQQEDSAVYLCASSPSRTNTEAFFGQGTRLTVV.

CDR3 nucleotides: TGTGCCAGCAGCTTGGCCATTGCGGGAATCTCCTACAATGAGCAGTTCTTC. Translated, it gives CASSLAIAGISYNEQFF. The rearrangement links TRBV5-6 to TRBJ2-1; D is possibly TRBD2 (6 bases). Trimming took off 0 bases at V and 0 bases at J, with 13 bases between the two ends. CDR3 length: 17 amino acids. Germline values: CDR1 SGHDT, CDR2 YYEEEE.

The chain has TRBV6-5 and TRBJ2-5, with 7 bases lining up with TRBD2. The germline CDR1 and CDR2 sequences are MNHEY and SVGAGI. This CDR3 has 16 residues. The junction had 9 bases not matched to a gene; V was cut back by 2 bases and J by 3 bases. CDR3 DNA: TGTGCCAGCAGTTACGCCCCTGGCGCGGGAGAAGAGACCCAGTACTTC. The encoded protein is CASSYAPGAGEETQYF.

This clone has only a few counts. This sequence joins TRBV10-1 and TRBJ2-7, with 8 bases that match TRBD2. The CDR3 extends over 14 amino acids. Trimming removed 5 bases from V and 4 bases from J; junction bases left unmatched: 7. Looked up from germline, CDR1 is WNHNN and CDR2 is SYGVQD (reference sequence). The CDR3 is CASSPSGSSYEQYF. The CDR3 DNA reads TGCGCCAGCAGTCCCAGCGGGAGTAGTTACGAGCAGTACTTC.

This clone is a singleton in its sample. The V call is TRBV6-1, the J call TRBJ2-1; possibly TRBD1 for D (6 bases). The CDR3 contains 14 residues. V lost 7 bases and J 0 bases, leaving 10 bases between the germline ends. CDR1 and CDR2 (germline): MNHNS, SASEGT. CDR3 amino acids: CASTQGSSYNEQFF. As DNA, the CDR3 is TGTGCCAGCACCCAGGGGAGCTCCTACAATGAGCAGTTCTTC.

V usage is TRBV28 and J usage is TRBJ2-7, with 10 bases matching TRBD1. Germline V gives CDR1 MDHEN, CDR2 SYDVKM. Unmatched junction bases numbered 9, after V lost 7 bases and J lost 0 bases. The CDR3 contains 16 residues. The CDR3 is CASTLSRTGGSYEQYF. The CDR3 DNA is TGTGCCAGCACCCTTTCTAGGACAGGGGGCTCCTACGAGCAGTACTTC.

The V gene is TRBV5-1, the J gene TRBJ2-7; 7 bases fit TRBD1. The CDR3 runs to 15 residues. Germline lookup yields CDR1 SGHRS and CDR2 YFSETQ. Trimming at V came to 1 base and at J to 4 bases, leaving 8 bases not matched to a gene. CDR3 residues: CASSLLTGSWYEQYF. CDR3 in DNA: TGCGCCAGCAGCTTGCTGACAGGGAGCTGGTACGAGCAGTACTTC. Full variable domain (rest looked up from reference TRBV5-1 and TRBJ2-7): KAGVTQTPRYLIKTRGQQVTLSCSPISGHRSVSWYQQTPGQGLQFLFEYFSETQRNKGNFPGRFSGRQFSNSRSEMNVSTLELGDSALYLCASSLLTGSWYEQYFGPGTRLTVT.

The gene calls are TRBV18 and TRBJ1-1, with a tentative D call TRBD1 (6 bases). The germline CDR1 and CDR2 sequences are KGHSH and LQKENI. The CDR3 extends over 14 amino acids. The ends were cut back, 4 bases at V and 3 bases at J, with 12 bases in the middle. DNA for the CDR3: TGTGCCAGCTCACGTCAGGGGCTAGACACTGAAGCTTTCTTT. Translating it yields CASSRQGLDTEAFF.

V usage is TRBV5-1 and J usage is TRBJ2-2; the D is unclear. This CDR3 is 12 amino acids long. The germline V gene has CDR1 SGHRS and CDR2 YFSETQ. V was cut by 3 bases and J by 1 base, with 1 base left in between. CDR3 bases: TGCGCCAGCAGCTGGAACACCGGGGAGCTGTTTTTT. Its translation is CASSWNTGELFF.

The V call is TRBV18, the J call TRBJ1-4, with D maybe TRBD1 (6 bases). The CDR3 runs 15 residues. Per the germline V gene, CDR1 is KGHSH and CDR2 is LQKENI. V lost 5 bases, J lost 5 bases, and 15 bases lay in between. CDR3: CASSASGVSNEKLFF. The CDR3 bases are TGTGCCAGCTCAGCCTCAGGGGTATCGAATGAAAAACTGTTTTTT.

The genes are TRBV6-1 and TRBJ1-2; 10 nucleotides line up with TRBD1. The junction had 6 bases not matched to a gene; V was cut back by 7 bases and J by 4 bases. The germline gives CDR1 MNHNS, CDR2 SASEGT. The CDR3 runs 14 residues. The CDR3 nucleotides are TGTGCCAGCAAAGAGACAGGGGGCAGCTATGGCTACACCTTC. It translates to CASKETGGSYGYTF.

V gene TRBV11-1 combines with J gene TRBJ1-1; 7 bases are shared with TRBD1. CDR3 size: 17 residues. Germline CDR1 is SGHAT and CDR2 is FQDESV (reference sequence). The junction had 12 bases not matched to a gene; V was cut back by 5 bases and J by 0 bases. CDR3 DNA sequence: TGTGCCAGCAGCCACGGACAGGCTCCCTCAATGAACACTGAAGCTTTCTTT. Its translation: CASSHGQAPSMNTEAFF.